This T cell receptor (beta chain) was found in a study of blood T cells in healthy people across ages (dated by TCRdb to the mid-2010s). As for the study more broadly: In model experiments, template switching captured about one uniquely barcoded TCR beta cDNA molecule for every two T cells. Using deep sequencing normalized with unique cDNA molecular identifiers, the study measured how TCR beta repertoire diversity changes with age. Donors were grouped into four age groups: young (average about 15 years), middle-aged (39), aged (approximately 67) and long-lived (approximately 82). Donors of different ages were randomly distributed across sequencing lanes to avoid experimental bias. Using the same blood draw, the study looked at two additional independent replicas of 1 million unique cDNA reads for two donors, one aged 18 to 30 and the other aged 80 or older. Beyond this particular receptor, the publication reports: Observed TCR beta diversity per million T cells fell roughly linearly with age, and a significant reduction was already apparent by age around 40. Estimates of total diversity based on one million sequenced T cells were regarded as lower bounds and as underestimates. Because donor CMV infection status was unknown, age-related changes in expanded clonotypes were potentially confounded. Compared with the aged group, more naive CD4+ T cells, fewer expanded clones and increased TCR diversity were shown by the long-lived group, suggesting age selection. Conclusive comparison of naive and antigen-experienced compartments was prevented by the profiling of bulk unsorted PBMCs. Observed TCR beta diversity correlated strongly with the percentage of naive T cells measured by flow cytometry.

The V end gives up 2 bases and the J end 8 bases, leaving 7 bases in the junction not matched to a gene. Taken from cysteine to phenylalanine, the CDR3 has 15 residues. The retained sequence is limited to the CDR3, 45 bases, with the frame set at the first base. Via the germline V gene (reference sequence), CDR1 is SEHNR and CDR2 FQNEAQ. The receptor library was made with 5' RACE. Reads for this sample came from an Illumina HiSeq 2500. A second PCR of roughly 7 to 11 cycles was performed with a sample-barcoded 5' primer and a J-beta primer mix. A template-switch 5' adaptor carrying 12 random nucleotides introduced a unique molecular identifier onto each TCR beta cDNA molecule. Each sample yielded at least 2.5 million CDR3-containing paired-end reads. The Mint cDNA synthesis kit, primed by a TRBC-specific oligonucleotide, was used to synthesize first-strand cDNA from all RNA. Following uracil-DNA glycosylase treatment, all cDNA underwent a first 18-cycle PCR with the universal primers M1SS and BC2_uni_R. Regarding the original processing steps: For normalization, 1 million high-quality reads were randomly selected from each sample, with every read carrying a distinct molecular identifier. Instead of being binned into consensus sequences, reads with shared molecular identifiers were discarded. CDR3 identification, clonotype clustering and error correction used MiTCR with a Q25 quality threshold and the strictest error-elimination algorithm. Lower-bound total TCR beta diversity was estimated with a nonparametric unseen species model using Euler transformation. The public reads were run again by TCRdb, first through fastp at Q25 and then through MiXCR, and only productive beta chains were kept. Rows with one shared CDR3 protein collapse into an entry with the most common genes and DNA. The V and J calls, along with clone size, are taken from TCRdb and not from the paper's own processing. For this sample there are about 1.5 million distinct CDR3 sequences; approximately 43% appear just once. The top ten constitute 4% of the sample.

The roughly 39 donors, aged about 6 to 90 years, were systemically healthy Caucasian individuals from Russia. Each donor gave ten milliliters of peripheral blood, drawn into EDTA-treated Vacutainer tubes. Ficoll-Paque density-gradient centrifugation was used to isolate PBMCs, with at least 6 million obtained per sample. Trizol reagent was used to extract total RNA from the PBMCs, yielding at least 5 micrograms per sample. For every donor, flow cytometry on a PBMC aliquot measured the percentage of naive CD45RAhigh/CD27high T cells. Concerning this clonotype itself: The antigen this receptor binds is unknown. No much larger clonotype is one base removed from it; base qualities were not supplied.

Sequenced: blood. Here the chain combines TRBV7-9 and TRBJ2-1, with 9 junctional bases fitting TRBD1. The sequence derives from a woman between 18 and 30 years old in good health. The CDR3 here reads CASSLRDRAIYEQFF. The base sequence is TGTGCCAGCAGCTTACGGGACAGGGCTATTTATGAGCAGTTCTTC.